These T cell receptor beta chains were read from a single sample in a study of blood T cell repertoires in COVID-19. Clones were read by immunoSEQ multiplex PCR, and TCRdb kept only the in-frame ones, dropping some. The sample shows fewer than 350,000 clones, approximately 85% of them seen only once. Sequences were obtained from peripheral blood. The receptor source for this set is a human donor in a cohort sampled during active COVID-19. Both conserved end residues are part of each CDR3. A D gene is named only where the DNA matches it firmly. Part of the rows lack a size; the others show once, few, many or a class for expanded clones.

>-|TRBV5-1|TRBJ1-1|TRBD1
CASSLEGAPSNTEAFF
TGCGCCAGCAGCTTGGAGGGGGCCCCCTCGAACACTGAAGCTTTCTTT
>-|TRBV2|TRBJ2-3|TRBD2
CASSRTSGGSTDTQYF
TGTGCCAGCAGTCGGACTAGCGGGGGCAGCACAGATACGCAGTATTTT
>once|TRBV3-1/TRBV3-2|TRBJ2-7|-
CASSFTSLSYEQYF
TGTGCCAGCAGCTTCACTAGCCTTTCCTACGAGCAGTACTTC
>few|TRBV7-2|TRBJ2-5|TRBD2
CASSLTSGGAETQYF
TGTGCCAGCAGCTTAACTAGCGGGGGGGCGGAGACCCAGTACTTC
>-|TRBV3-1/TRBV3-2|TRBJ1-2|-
CASSPREGNYGYTF
TGTGCCAGCAGCCCCCGGGAGGGCAACTATGGCTACACCTTC
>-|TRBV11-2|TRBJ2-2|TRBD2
CASSWTSGGTDTGELFF
TGTGCCAGCAGCTGGACTAGCGGGGGGACCGACACCGGGGAGCTGTTTTTT
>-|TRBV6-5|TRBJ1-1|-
CASSYSIQGAEAFF
TGTGCCAGCAGTTACTCGATTCAAGGGGCAGAAGCTTTCTTT
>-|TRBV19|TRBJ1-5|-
CASSRVSNQPQHF
TGTGCCAGTAGCCGGGTCAGCAATCAGCCCCAGCATTTT
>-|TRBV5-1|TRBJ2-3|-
CASSLGQSDTQYF
TGCGCCAGCAGCCTAGGACAGTCAGATACGCAGTATTTT
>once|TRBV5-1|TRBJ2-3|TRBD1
CASSLQRTGGQSTDTQYF
TGCGCCAGCAGCTTGCAAAGGACAGGGGGACAAAGCACAGATACGCAGTATTTT